The rows below give T cell receptor beta chains drawn from one sample of a study of T cell responses to AZD1222 COVID-19 vaccine. The table came from immunoSEQ multiplex PCR; TCRdb's copy has only in-frame clones and leaves some out. The profile shows tens of thousands of clones, approximately 90% of them singletons. Sequencing was performed on peripheral blood, taken on day 0 of AZD1222 vaccination. The receptors derive from an adult in good health. Both conserved end residues are part of each CDR3. The D gene is left open where the match is weak. A row's size may be missing; if present it is once, few, many or a size class.

size,D,V,J,CDR3,DNA
once,-,TRBV18,TRBJ1-1,CASSIQGTSTEAFF,TGTGCCAGCTCAATCCAGGGTACCAGCACTGAAGCTTTCTTT
-,-,TRBV10-1,TRBJ1-5,CASSLNQPQHF,TGCGCCAGCAGCCTAAATCAGCCCCAGCATTTT
-,-,TRBV14,TRBJ1-5,CASSPDINQPQHF,TGTGCCAGCAGCCCTGACATCAATCAGCCCCAGCATTTT
-,-,TRBV7-9,TRBJ1-2,CASSLGTAYGYTF,TGTGCCAGCAGCTTAGGCACAGCCTATGGCTACACCTTC
once,-,TRBV3-1/TRBV3-2,TRBJ1-5,CASSRQLAEQPQHF,TGTGCCAGCAGCCGACAACTTGCAGAACAGCCCCAGCATTTT
few,-,TRBV6-2/TRBV6-3,TRBJ2-1,CASSYPSTGPSSYNEQFF,TGTGCCAGCAGTTACCCCTCGACAGGCCCTAGCTCCTACAATGAGCAGTTCTTC
-,-,TRBV19,TRBJ1-6,CAVQGSGNSPLHF,TGTGCCGTACAGGGTAGTGGTAATTCACCCCTCCACTTT
-,TRBD1,TRBV6-5,TRBJ1-6,CASISGGDRRPLHF,TGTGCCAGCATTTCGGGGGGGGACAGGAGACCCCTCCACTTT
-,-,TRBV5-1,TRBJ1-1,CASSLWTANTEAFF,TGCGCCAGCAGCTTGTGGACAGCCAACACTGAAGCTTTCTTT
-,TRBD1,TRBV5-5,TRBJ2-7,CASSEGTGGYEQYF,TGTGCCAGCAGCGAGGGGACAGGGGGCTACGAGCAGTACTTC
-,-,TRBV7-6,TRBJ1-4,CASSLGQGSTTNEKLFF,TGTGCCAGCAGCTTAGGGCAGGGGTCTACAACTAATGAAAAACTGTTTTTT
once,-,TRBV10-2,TRBJ1-5,CASKGGTNSNQPQHF,TGCGCCAGCAAGGGGGGGACAAACTCAAATCAGCCCCAGCATTTT
-,TRBD2,TRBV24-1,TRBJ2-1,CATSDRRGGNEQFF,TGTGCCACCAGTGATAGGCGGGGGGGGAATGAGCAGTTCTTC
-,TRBD1,TRBV7-6,TRBJ1-6,CASSLAPTGLGGNSPLHF,TGTGCCAGCAGCTTAGCCCCGACAGGGCTCGGCGGTAATTCACCCCTCCACTTT
once,-,TRBV11-3,TRBJ2-7,CASSSYGQGYEQYF,TGTGCCAGCAGCTCCTATGGACAAGGGTACGAGCAGTACTTC
-,TRBD1,TRBV2,TRBJ1-5,CASSEWGQGDWNQPQHF,TGTGCCAGCAGTGAATGGGGACAGGGGGATTGGAATCAGCCCCAGCATTTT
-,TRBD1,TRBV23-1,TRBJ2-7,CASSQFEPGQGAPLLDEQYF,TGCGCCAGCAGTCAATTTGAGCCGGGACAGGGGGCGCCCCTCCTCGACGAGCAGTACTTC
-,-,TRBV28,TRBJ2-3,CASSPPVAGTSDTQYF,TGTGCCAGCAGCCCGCCCGTGGCGGGGACCTCTGATACGCAGTATTTT
once,-,TRBV30,TRBJ1-3,CAWSVRSAGNTIYF,TGTGCCTGGAGTGTACGTTCAGCTGGAAACACCATATATTTT
-,-,TRBV7-9,TRBJ1-4,CASSLVGGREKLFF,TGTGCCAGCAGCTTAGTAGGGGGACGGGAAAAACTGTTTTTT
-,TRBD1,TRBV7-3,TRBJ2-2,CASSGQGTGELFF,TGTGCCAGCAGCGGACAGGGGACCGGGGAGCTGTTTTTT
-,-,TRBV28,TRBJ1-2,CASSLAMAGLTQVYTF,TGTGCCAGCAGTTTAGCTATGGCGGGGCTGACACAAGTATACACCTTC
-,TRBD2,TRBV19,TRBJ2-1,CASSPKPGLAGFSYNEQFF,TGTGCCAGTAGTCCGAAACCGGGACTAGCGGGGTTCTCCTACAATGAGCAGTTCTTC
once,-,TRBV6-2/TRBV6-3,TRBJ2-1,CASSGSYNEQFF,TGTGCCAGCAGCGGTTCCTACAATGAGCAGTTCTTC
-,TRBD1,TRBV5-8,TRBJ1-1,CASSPPGQTIRLLKAFF,TGTGCCAGCAGCCCTCCGGGACAGACCATCCGTCTGCTTAAAGCTTTCTTT